These 19 T cell receptor beta chains share one sample of origin, sequenced in a study of T cell responses to AZD1222 COVID-19 vaccine. Some clones are missing from TCRdb's copy, which holds only in-frame ones; the method was immunoSEQ multiplex PCR. The repertoire has 65,000 to 85,000 clones, roughly 80% of them found once; the top ten carry over 12%. The material sequenced was peripheral blood, taken 28 days after the second AZD1222 dose. These receptors were collected from an adult who received the AZD1222 COVID-19 vaccine.

This clone has just one count. The V and J genes are TRBV6-2 or TRBV6-3 and TRBJ2-7; 10 nucleotides match TRBD1. The V gene's germline CDR1 is MNHEY and CDR2 SVGEGT. CDR3 length: 13 residues. V was clipped by 2 bases and J by 7 bases; unmatched bases: 2. The CDR3 DNA reads as TGTGCCAGCAGTTACACGGGACAGGGGGAGCAGTACTTC. The encoded protein is CASSYTGQGEQYF.

CDR3 loop: CASSLAGTGNTIYF. CDR3 DNA sequence: TGTGCCAGCAGCTTAGCTGGGACTGGAAACACCATATATTTT. The V call is TRBV7-8, the J call TRBJ1-3; D is undetermined. The V end lost 0 bases, the J end lost 2 bases, and 5 bases lay between the germline ends. The CDR3 totals 14 residues. Per germline, CDR1 SGHVS and CDR2 FQNEAQ.

The chain links TRBV5-1 to TRBJ2-1; D gene ambiguous. The CDR3 is made up of 15 amino acids. V was pared by 0 bases and J by 1 base, with 8 bases between. The germline CDR1 and CDR2 sequences are SGHRS and YFSETQ. The CDR3 DNA sequence: TGCGCCAGCAGCTTGGACCGCTTGTCCTACAATGAGCAGTTCTTC. Translated: CASSLDRLSYNEQFF.

This rearrangement joins TRBV28 to TRBJ1-5; tentatively, D is TRBD1 (5 bases). Germline values: CDR1 MDHEN, CDR2 SYDVKM. The CDR3 is 15 residues long. V lost 7 bases and J lost 2, with 15 bases in between. CDR3 sequence: CASKKTGDRNQPQHF. CDR3 coding DNA: TGTGCCAGCAAGAAAACGGGGGATCGCAATCAGCCCCAGCATTTT.

The chain recombines TRBV3-1 (or the pseudogene TRBV3-2) with TRBJ1-5; D is perhaps TRBD1 (6 bases). The V end lost 1 base, the J end lost 6 bases, and 10 bases lay between the germline ends. The CDR3 runs 14 residues. Looked up from germline, CDR1 is LGHDT and CDR2 is YNNKEL (reference sequence). CDR3 DNA sequence: TGTGCCAGCAGCCAAGGCAGGGGAGCTCAGCCCCAGCATTTT. Encoded protein: CASSQGRGAQPQHF.

The rearrangement uses TRBV29-1 and TRBJ1-2; the match to TRBD1 covers 8 bases. Germline CDR1 is SQVTM and CDR2 is ANQGSEA. The junction had 5 bases not matched to a gene; V was cut back by 3 bases and J by 2 bases. The CDR3 loop spans 14 amino acids. The CDR3 DNA sequence: TGCAGCGTTGACCAGGGGGCAGGCAACTATGGCTACACCTTC. Its translation: CSVDQGAGNYGYTF.

This clone was counted only a few times. The germline gene is not matched at one end of the junction; a read error may be the cause. This chain connects TRBV7-7 to TRBJ2-7; D may correspond to TRBD1 or TRBD2 (5 bases each). This CDR3 is built from 15 residues. In germline, CDR1 is SSHAT, CDR2 FNYEAQ (reference sequence). The DNA for the CDR3 is TGTGCTAGCAGCCCAAGTGGGGGTTCAGCCTACGAGCAGTACTTC. Encoded protein: CASSPSGGSAYEQYF.

V usage is TRBV6-5 and J usage is TRBJ2-2; D uncertain. Germline assignment: CDR1 MNHEY and CDR2 SVGAGI. The V end lost 6 bases, the J end lost 2 bases, and 4 bases lay between the germline ends. The CDR3 is made up of 12 amino acids. The CDR3 DNA reads as TGTGCCAGCAGGACAAACACCGGGGAGCTGTTTTTT. Translating it yields CASRTNTGELFF.

DNA of the CDR3: TGTGCCAGCAGCCTGGGGGCAGGAGAGACCCAGTACTTC. Its protein is CASSLGAGETQYF. The chain joins TRBV12-3 or TRBV12-4 to TRBJ2-5; possible D gene TRBD1, 6 bases. The length of the CDR3 is 13 residues. Trimming stripped 6 bases from V and 4 bases from J, with 12 bases between.

The chain couples TRBV27 to TRBJ2-2; no firm D call. CDR3 length: 14 amino acids. V was trimmed by 6 bases and J by 5 bases, leaving 13 bases between them. Germline V gene lookup returns CDR1 MNHEY and CDR2 SMNVEV (reference sequence). The CDR3 spells CASSPNILTGELFF. CDR3 DNA: TGTGCCAGCAGCCCCAATATCCTTACCGGGGAGCTGTTTTTT.

The gene calls are TRBV7-8 and TRBJ2-3; D uncertain. Germline values: CDR1 SGHVS, CDR2 FQNEAQ. The CDR3 has 13 residues. Between the trimmed V and J ends, which lost 2 bases and 5 bases, there was a span of 8 bases. DNA of the CDR3: TGTGCCAGCAGCTTATATGTTGGAGATACGCAGTATTTT. It codes for CASSLYVGDTQYF.

In its sample, this clone was seen a few times. V is TRBV5-4 and J is TRBJ1-2; TRBD1 matches at 7 bases. The CDR3 extends over 13 amino acids. The germline gives CDR1 SGHNT, CDR2 YYREEE (reference sequence). The V gene end was trimmed by 4 bases and the J gene end by 6 bases; junction bases not matched to a gene: 6. In nucleotides, the CDR3 is TGTGCCAGCAGCGGCGACAGGGTAGATGGCTACACCTTC. This codes for CASSGDRVDGYTF.

This clone was detected once. J is TRBJ1-1 and V is TRBV5-6; D uncertain. Germline assignment: CDR1 SGHDT and CDR2 YYEEEE. The CDR3 consists of 14 residues. The V end was cut by 0 bases, the J end by 3 bases, with 9 bases between. The CDR3 nucleotides read TGTGCCAGCAGCTTGGGCCCCGTGGACACTGAAGCTTTCTTT. Its protein is CASSLGPVDTEAFF.

J is TRBJ2-2 and V is TRBV7-3; D unclear. The CDR3 extends over 13 amino acids. Trimming took 1 base from V and 1 from J, leaving 1 base between them. Germline assignment: CDR1 SGHTA and CDR2 FQGTGA. Here the CDR3 reads CASSLRNTGELFF. The DNA of the CDR3 is TGTGCCAGCAGCTTAAGGAACACCGGGGAGCTGTTTTTT.

The J gene is TRBJ1-4, the V gene TRBV9; D is unclear. V shed 0 bases and J shed 1 base, with 7 bases lying between them. The CDR3 extends over 15 amino acids. Germline loops: CDR1 SGDLS, CDR2 YYNGEE. CDR3 nucleotides: TGTGCCAGCAGCGTAGCCTCGGGAACTAATGAAAAACTGTTTTTT. The encoded protein is CASSVASGTNEKLFF.

The rearrangement uses TRBV10-2 and TRBJ1-2; no firm D call. The CDR3 is 12 residues long. Germline V gene lookup returns CDR1 WSHSY and CDR2 SAAADI. The ends were cut back, 2 bases at V and 1 base at J, with 2 bases in the middle. The CDR3 here is CASSEDNYGYTF. For the CDR3, the DNA is TGCGCCAGCAGTGAGGATAACTATGGCTACACCTTC.

This sequence joins TRBV6-5 and TRBJ1-6; D unclear. Trimming removed 10 bases at V and 0 bases at J, with 13 bases between. Germline CDR1 is MNHEY and CDR2 is SVGAGI. The CDR3 contains 15 residues. The CDR3 loop reads CATVVRGSYNSPLHF. The CDR3 DNA reads as TGTGCCACAGTGGTCCGGGGCTCCTATAATTCACCCCTCCACTTT.

This chain links TRBV5-1 with TRBJ2-3, with D unresolved. V was shortened by 5 bases and J by 0 bases, with 7 bases between the two germline ends. The CDR3 loop spans 13 amino acids. Looked up from germline, CDR1 is SGHRS and CDR2 is YFSETQ. The CDR3 nucleotides read TGCGCCAGCAGGGAACCTAGCACAGATACGCAGTATTTT. This codes for CASREPSTDTQYF. Variable domain in full (rest from reference TRBV5-1 and TRBJ2-3): KAGVTQTPRYLIKTRGQQVTLSCSPISGHRSVSWYQQTPGQGLQFLFEYFSETQRNKGNFPGRFSGRQFSNSRSEMNVSTLELGDSALYLCASREPSTDTQYFGPGTRLTVL.

The chain joins TRBV5-1 to TRBJ2-7; D remains ambiguous. In germline, CDR1 is SGHRS, CDR2 YFSETQ. This CDR3 has 11 amino acids. Trimming stripped 0 bases from V and 4 bases from J, with 2 bases between. The CDR3 reads CASSLDYEQYF. CDR3 sequence (DNA): TGCGCCAGCAGCTTGGATTACGAGCAGTACTTC.